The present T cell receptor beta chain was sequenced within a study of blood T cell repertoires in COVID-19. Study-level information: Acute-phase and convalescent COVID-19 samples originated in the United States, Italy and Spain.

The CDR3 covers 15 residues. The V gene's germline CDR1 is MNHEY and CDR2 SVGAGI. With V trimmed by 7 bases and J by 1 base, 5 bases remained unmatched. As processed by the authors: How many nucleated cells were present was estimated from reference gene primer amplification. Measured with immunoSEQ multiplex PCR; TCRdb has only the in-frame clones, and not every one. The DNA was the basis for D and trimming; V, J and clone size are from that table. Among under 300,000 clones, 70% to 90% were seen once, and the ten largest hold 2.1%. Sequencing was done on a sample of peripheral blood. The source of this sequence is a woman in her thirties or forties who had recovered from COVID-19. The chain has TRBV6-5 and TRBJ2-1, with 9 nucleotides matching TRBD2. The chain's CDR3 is CASTLAGLSYNEQFF. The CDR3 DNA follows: TGTGCCAGCACCCTAGCGGGGCTATCCTACAATGAGCAGTTCTTC.